The 15 T cell receptor beta chains listed next were all sequenced from one sample in a study of control samples from healthy donors and cancer patients. The method was immunoSEQ multiplex PCR; TCRdb's version includes in-frame clones alone and lacks a portion of them. The data show about 80,000 clones, 90% to 95% seen once. Source material: blood. All receptors derive from a man between 50 and 59 years old in good health.

The rearrangement uses TRBV6-4 and TRBJ2-2; 7 bases map to TRBD1. CDR1 and CDR2 (germline): MRHNA, SNTAGT. J was trimmed by 1 base and V by 6 bases; bases with no gene match: 5. The CDR3 is 15 amino acids. The CDR3 reads CASSLRGQNTGELFF. CDR3 nucleotide sequence: TGTGCCAGCAGCCTTAGGGGGCAGAACACCGGGGAGCTGTTTTTT.

The chain carries TRBV7-9 and TRBJ1-4; perhaps TRBD1 as D (6 bases). The V gene's germline CDR1 is SEHNR and CDR2 FQNEAQ (reference sequence). V gave up 1 base and J gave up 6 bases, with 12 bases separating them. This CDR3 has 15 residues. CDR3 loop: CASSLGLDSHEKLFF. DNA for the CDR3: TGTGCCAGCAGCTTAGGATTGGACAGCCATGAAAAACTGTTTTTT.

The V gene is TRBV18, the J gene TRBJ1-1; D not certain. From germline, CDR1 is KGHSH and CDR2 LQKENI. Between the trimmed V and J ends, which lost 4 bases and 0 bases, there was a span of 12 bases. The CDR3 has 15 residues. Here the CDR3 reads CASSRRVLMNTEAFF. The DNA for the CDR3 is TGTGCCAGCTCACGTCGGGTTCTCATGAACACTGAAGCTTTCTTT.

The chain is built from TRBV10-3 and TRBJ2-3, with TRBD2 matching over 9 bases. V lost 3 bases and J lost 9; bases outside the gene matches: 16. The CDR3 sequence is 17 residues long. CDR1 and CDR2 (germline): ENHRY, SYGVKD. This CDR3 reads CAISESAGGPHHRTQYF. The CDR3 nucleotides read TGTGCCATCAGTGAAAGCGCGGGGGGGCCCCACCACCGGACGCAGTATTTT.

The rearrangement uses TRBV9 and TRBJ2-3, with 8 nucleotides matching TRBD1. Germline CDR1 and CDR2: SGDLS and YYNGEE. The CDR3 length is 16 residues. Trimming at V came to 3 bases and at J to 3 bases, leaving 9 bases not matched to a gene. The CDR3 is CASSDPQGVVTDTQYF. As DNA, the CDR3 is TGTGCCAGCAGCGACCCACAGGGGGTCGTTACAGATACGCAGTATTTT.

CDR3 sequence: CASSLDRSSYNSPLHF. In DNA, the CDR3 is TGTGCCAGCAGCTTAGATCGGAGCTCCTATAATTCACCCCTCCACTTT. The chain has TRBV7-2 and TRBJ1-6; D remains ambiguous. The germline V and J ends were trimmed by 1 base and 0 bases, with 7 bases remaining between them. Germline values: CDR1 SGHTA, CDR2 FQGNSA. The CDR3 has 16 amino acids.

In this sample, this clone turned up once. The chain couples TRBV5-1 to TRBJ2-5; D remains unclear. The germline CDR1 and CDR2 sequences are SGHRS and YFSETQ. V was shortened by 3 bases and J by 1 base, with 7 bases between the two germline ends. The CDR3 runs to 13 residues. The CDR3 loop is CASSWLVQETQYF. The CDR3 DNA reads TGCGCCAGCAGCTGGCTGGTCCAAGAGACCCAGTACTTC.

V and J are TRBV19 and TRBJ1-1; D not resolved. The CDR3 is 13 amino acids. V was trimmed by 7 bases and J by 0 bases, leaving 9 bases between them. Germline CDR1 LNHDA, CDR2 SQIVND (reference sequence). The CDR3 loop is CASNFQLNTEAFF. In nucleotides, the CDR3 is TGTGCCAGTAATTTCCAGTTGAACACTGAAGCTTTCTTT.

The V and J genes are TRBV6-6 and TRBJ1-4; TRBD1 might be the D (5 bases). CDR3 length: 14 residues. The V and J ends lost 5 bases and 8 bases respectively, with 15 bases between them. Germline V gene sequence: CDR1 MNHNY, CDR2 SVGAGI (reference sequence). The CDR3 spells CASSHQGAEEKLFF. The CDR3 DNA sequence: TGTGCCAGCAGTCATCAAGGGGCCGAAGAAAAACTGTTTTTT.

The chain links TRBV27 to TRBJ1-2; TRBD1 might be the D (5 bases). CDR1 MNHEY and CDR2 SMNVEV come from the germline V gene (reference sequence). This CDR3 is built from 14 residues. The ends were cut back, 4 bases at V and 5 bases at J, with 14 bases in the middle. The CDR3 nucleotides are TGTGCCAGCAGTTCGGGGGGGGTGGGGTATGGCTACACCTTC. Protein: CASSSGGVGYGYTF.

This sequence joins TRBV18 and TRBJ1-1; D unresolved. The germline V and J ends were trimmed by 3 bases and 4 bases, with 15 bases remaining between them. The length of the CDR3 is 15 residues. Per the germline V gene, CDR1 is KGHSH and CDR2 is LQKENI. CDR3 residues: CASSPEENFGTEAFF. The CDR3 DNA sequence: TGTGCCAGCTCACCCGAGGAGAATTTCGGCACTGAAGCTTTCTTT.

The chain employs TRBV9 and TRBJ2-7, with D tentatively TRBD1 (6 bases). The V end was cut by 3 bases, the J end by 7 bases, with 17 bases between. From germline, CDR1 is SGDLS and CDR2 YYNGEE. This CDR3 is 14 amino acids long. The CDR3 nucleotides are TGTGCCAGCAGCGGACAGGACTGGGCTCGAGAGCAGTACTTC. Translation gives CASSGQDWAREQYF.

A single count supports this clone. The chain has TRBV27 and TRBJ2-7; either TRBD1 or TRBD2 may fit D (5 bases each). The CDR3 is 13 amino acids. The germline CDR1 and CDR2 sequences are MNHEY and SMNVEV (reference sequence). Between the trimmed V and J ends, which lost 1 base and 6 bases, there was a span of 10 bases. The CDR3 DNA reads TGTGCCAGCAGTTTATGGGGGTTGGGCGAGCAGTACTTC. Translating it yields CASSLWGLGEQYF.

The genes are TRBV30 and TRBJ1-1; D call uncertain. The germline gives CDR1 GTSNPN, CDR2 SVGIG (reference sequence). The CDR3 sequence is 12 residues long. As DNA, the CDR3 is TGTGCACTTACATCCATCAACACTGAAGCTTTCTTT. It codes for CALTSINTEAFF. Drawing the rest from reference TRBV30 and TRBJ1-1, the complete variable domain is SQTIHQWPATLVQPVGSPLSLECTVEGTSNPNLYWYRQAAGRGLQLLFYSVGIGQISSEVPQNLSASRPQDRQFILSSKKLLLSDSGFYLCALTSINTEAFFGQGTRLTVV.

V and J are TRBV5-6 and TRBJ2-2, with D perhaps given as TRBD1 or TRBD2 (5 bases each). The CDR3 spans 16 residues. CDR1 is SGHDT and CDR2 is YYEEEE in the germline V gene. V was shortened by 0 bases and J by 1 base, with 10 bases between the two germline ends. The chain's CDR3 is CASSLGRGQNTGELFF. The CDR3 bases are TGTGCCAGCAGCTTGGGACGGGGCCAGAACACCGGGGAGCTGTTTTTT. Complete variable domain (other parts from reference TRBV5-6 and TRBJ2-2): DAGVTQSPTHLIKTRGQQVTLRCSPKSGHDTVSWYQQALGQGPQFIFQYYEEEERQRGNFPDRFSGHQFPNYSSELNVNALLLGDSALYLCASSLGRGQNTGELFFGEGSRLTVL.